These 32 T cell receptor beta chains share one sample of origin, sequenced in a study of regulatory T cells in long-lasting Graves disease. CDR3-region Arm-PCR and iRepertoire HTBI primers produced the TCR beta libraries. TCRdb re-analysed the multiplex PCR reads in MiXCR, keeping a single row per CDR3 protein. Found here are more than 400,000 distinct CDR3 sequences, 16% of them singletons; the top ten hold about 10%. Documented time point: newly diagnosed GD, antithyroid drugs for less than 3 months. Researchers made the TCR library from RNA that was extracted from PBMCs. These data are also associated with another study on T cells in Graves' hyperthyroidism and ophthalmopathy.

The source was peripheral blood mononuclear cells (PBMCs), collected at new diagnosis, from a patient treated with antithyroid drugs. Receptors were obtained from a woman aged 25 to 45 with Graves disease.

In its sample, this clonotype was seen a few times. A read error may account for a junction end that differs from germline. V gene TRBV7-7 combines with J gene TRBJ2-3; 7 bases match TRBD1. The CDR3 runs 17 residues. The germline CDR1 and CDR2 sequences are SSHAT and FNYEAQ (reference sequence). The CDR3 loop reads CASSLEAGTVGTDTQYF. DNA of the CDR3: TGTGCTAGCAGCTTAGAGGCCGGGACAGTTGGCACAGATACGCAGTATTTT.

The chain carries TRBV6-2 or TRBV6-3 and TRBJ1-1; TRBD1 aligns across 8 bases. The trim removed 10 bases at V and 6 bases at J, leaving 4 bases unmatched. The germline gives CDR1 MNHEY, CDR2 SVGEGT. The CDR3 extends over 11 amino acids. The CDR3 sequence: CATGQGAEAFF. CDR3 coding DNA: TGTGCCACCGGACAGGGCGCTGAAGCTTTCTTT.

This clonotype was counted many times. The chain is built from TRBV7-9 and TRBJ2-7; maybe TRBD2 (5 bases). Germline CDR1 is SEHNR and CDR2 is FQNEAQ (reference sequence). This CDR3 region has 14 residues. V lost 0 bases and J 1 base, leaving 7 bases between the germline ends. In DNA, the CDR3 is TGTGCCAGCAGCTTAGCGGGAGAATCCTACGAGCAGTACTTC. This translates into CASSLAGESYEQYF.

The chain joins TRBV6-1 to TRBJ1-5; perhaps TRBD1 as D (5 bases). The ends were cut back, 7 bases at V and 6 bases at J, with 19 bases in the middle. Looked up from germline, CDR1 is MNHNS and CDR2 is SASEGT. CDR3 size: 15 residues. For the CDR3, the DNA is TGTGCCAGCAAGGCATATGGGTCAGGGAGTCAGCCCCAGCATTTT. It codes for CASKAYGSGSQPQHF.

This clonotype was seen a handful of times. V gene TRBV27 combines with J gene TRBJ2-6, with D unclear. Germline CDR1 and CDR2: MNHEY and SMNVEV (reference sequence). V lost 3 bases and J lost 10, with 4 bases in between. The CDR3 sequence is 11 residues long. The DNA of the CDR3 is TGTGCCAGCAGTTTCCGGAACGTCCTGACTTTC. Protein sequence: CASSFRNVLTF.

This clonotype was picked up a small number of times. The rearrangement joins TRBV7-8 to TRBJ2-7; D tentatively reads TRBD1 or TRBD2 (5 bases each). This CDR3 is built from 17 residues. Germline V CDR1 and CDR2: SGHVS, FQNEAQ. Trimming took 0 bases from V and 4 from J, leaving 19 bases between them. The CDR3 DNA reads TGTGCCAGCAGCTTAGCCGGCCGAGCCCGATGGGGGTACGAGCAGTACTTC. Its translation: CASSLAGRARWGYEQYF.

This clonotype was counted at least ten times. V usage is TRBV2 and J usage is TRBJ2-5; D might be TRBD1 (6 bases). CDR3 length: 14 amino acids. V shed 5 bases and J shed 2 bases, with 12 bases lying between them. Germline CDR1 is SNHLY and CDR2 is FYNNEI. This CDR3 reads CASSPGTGQETQYF. CDR3 coding DNA: TGTGCCAGCAGTCCTGGCACAGGGCAAGAGACCCAGTACTTC. The complete variable domain, with remaining parts taken from reference TRBV2 and TRBJ2-5, reads EPEVTQTPSHQVTQMGQEVILRCVPISNHLYFYWYRQILGQKVEFLVSFYNNEISEKSEIFDDQFSVERPDGSNFTLKIRSTKLEDSAMYFCASSPGTGQETQYFGPGTRLLVL.

As to this clonotype: A read error may be the cause here, since a much bigger clone is one base away. This chain connects TRBV30 to TRBJ2-3, with a tentative D call TRBD1 (6 bases). The V end was cut by 1 base, the J end by 1 base, with 12 bases between. Germline values: CDR1 GTSNPN, CDR2 SVGIG (reference sequence). The CDR3 covers 15 residues. CDR3 nucleotide sequence: TGTGCCTGGAGTGCCCAGGCAGGGGGCACAGATACGCAGTATTTT. Residues: CAWSAQAGGTDTQYF. Filled out from reference TRBV30 and TRBJ2-3, the complete variable domain reads SQTIHQWPATLVQPVGSPLSLECTVEGTSNPNLYWYRQAAGRGLQLLFYSVGIGQISSEVPQNLSASRPQDRQFILSSKKLLLSDSGFYLCAWSAQAGGTDTQYFGPGTRLTVL.

Many counts were recorded for this clonotype. The chain combines TRBV24-1 with TRBJ2-1; D gene uncertain. Trimming removed 0 bases from V and 0 bases from J, with 8 bases in between. Germline V gene sequence: CDR1 KGHDR, CDR2 SFDVKD. The CDR3 loop spans 16 amino acids. The CDR3 loop reads CATSDLSGLSYNEQFF. CDR3 nucleotides: TGTGCCACCAGTGATTTGTCAGGTCTCTCCTACAATGAGCAGTTCTTC.

The chain combines TRBV2 with TRBJ1-1, with no clear D. The CDR3 covers 13 residues. V was cut by 4 bases and J by 1 base, with 7 bases left in between. Germline V CDR1 and CDR2: SNHLY, FYNNEI. CDR3 coding DNA: TGTGCCAGCAGTGTCAAACCGAACACTGAAGCTTTCTTT. Translated, it gives CASSVKPNTEAFF.

This clonotype was seen only a few times. V is TRBV20-1 and J is TRBJ2-5, with D maybe TRBD2 (7 bases). This CDR3 is 15 amino acids long. CDR1 DFQATT and CDR2 SNEGSKA come from the germline V gene (reference sequence). The CDR3 here is CSFRGGRAMGETQYF. As DNA, the CDR3 is TGCAGCTTTAGGGGGGGGAGGGCTATGGGCGAGACCCAGTACTTC.

The chain uses TRBV6-1 and TRBJ2-2; D is ambiguous. Between the trimmed V and J ends, which lost 7 bases and 0 bases, there was a span of 9 bases. The CDR3 is 14 amino acids. CDR1 is MNHNS and CDR2 is SASEGT in the germline V gene. CDR3: CASTPPANTGELFF. The CDR3 DNA is TGTGCCAGCACCCCACCTGCGAACACCGGGGAGCTGTTTTTT.

This clonotype was found many times. V is TRBV11-2 and J is TRBJ2-1; the match to TRBD2 covers 15 bases. CDR1 is SGHAT, CDR2 FQNNGV, per germline. This CDR3 is built from 19 residues. V shed 5 bases and J 5 bases; nucleotides not matched to a gene: 13. The CDR3 DNA reads TGTGCCAGCAGCCGAGGACTAGCGGGAGGGAGGGTTTGGGACAATGAGCAGTTCTTC. It yields the protein CASSRGLAGGRVWDNEQFF.

The chain employs TRBV9 and TRBJ2-5, with TRBD2 matching over 14 bases. V was clipped by 1 base and J by 5 bases; unmatched bases: 10. The CDR3 is 18 amino acids. Germline loops: CDR1 SGDLS, CDR2 YYNGEE. Here the CDR3 DNA reads TGTGCCAGCAGCGTATCCGGGACTAGCGGGAGCATAGCCGAGACCCAGTACTTC. It is translated as CASSVSGTSGSIAETQYF.

This clonotype was recorded many times. The chain carries TRBV20-1 and TRBJ1-5; 8 nucleotides match TRBD1. The CDR3 sequence is 16 residues long. Germline lookup yields CDR1 DFQATT and CDR2 SNEGSKA (reference sequence). V was pared by 1 base and J by 7 bases, with 12 bases of the junction left unmatched. The CDR3 spells CSARVDGQGVRQPQHF. The CDR3 nucleotides are TGCAGTGCTAGAGTCGACGGACAGGGAGTAAGACAGCCCCAGCATTTT.

This chain connects TRBV25-1 to TRBJ2-5; D gene uncertain. There are 16 residues in the CDR3. The V end lost 4 bases, the J end lost 4 bases, and 19 bases lay between the germline ends. The germline CDR1 and CDR2 sequences are MGHDK and SYGVNS. CDR3 bases: TGTGCCAGCAGTGCCCGGATGGGTGTTAATCGAGAGACCCAGTACTTC. Amino acids: CASSARMGVNRETQYF.

A few counts support this clonotype. This chain joins TRBV4-1 and TRBJ2-3; tentative D call: TRBD2 (7 bases). Germline V CDR1 and CDR2: MGHRA, YSYEKL. Trimming pared 6 bases from V and 6 bases from J, leaving 19 bases between. This CDR3 comprises 15 residues. The CDR3 loop is CASSIGGGRPDTQYF. CDR3 nucleotide sequence: TGCGCCAGCAGTATAGGGGGAGGGAGACCGGATACGCAGTATTTT.

To note about this clonotype: Since a much larger clone is just one base distant, this may be a read error. The conserved final phenylalanine or tryptophan is absent from the CDR3, which likely points to a read error. The genes are TRBV7-2 and TRBJ2-7, with D perhaps matching TRBD2 (6 bases). The CDR3 consists of 15 residues. CDR1 SGHTA and CDR2 FQGNSA come from the germline V gene. V lost 4 bases to trimming and J lost 0 bases, with 13 bases between them. Here the CDR3 DNA reads TGTGCCAGCAGCTGGGGGGACGGAAGCTCCTACGAGCAGTACCTC. This encodes CASSWGDGSSYEQYL.

The rearrangement joins TRBV27 to TRBJ2-7, with D perhaps TRBD1 (5 bases). The V gene's germline CDR1 is MNHEY and CDR2 SMNVEV (reference sequence). The length of the CDR3 is 16 residues. The germline V and J ends were trimmed by 5 bases and 6 bases, with 23 bases remaining between them. The CDR3 spells CASSLTQDSYLLEQYF. Here the CDR3 DNA reads TGTGCCAGCAGTCTCACCCAAGACAGCTACCTACTCGAGCAGTACTTC.

The J gene is TRBJ1-1, the V gene TRBV28; D perhaps matches TRBD1 (5 bases). V lost 2 bases and J lost 11, with 12 bases in between. The CDR3 is 12 residues long. Germline CDR1 MDHEN, CDR2 SYDVKM. The CDR3 protein is CASSLPSGGAFF. DNA for the CDR3: TGTGCCAGCAGTTTACCCAGTGGGGGGGCTTTCTTT.

This clonotype was counted ten times or more. CDR3 nucleotides: TGCGCCAGCGCCCGGGGCAGGGGGCTTTATGAAGCTTTCTTT. It yields the protein CASARGRGLYEAFF. This rearrangement joins TRBV5-1 to TRBJ1-1; 8 nucleotides line up with TRBD1. The CDR3 has 14 residues. Looked up from germline, CDR1 is SGHRS and CDR2 is YFSETQ. Losses at the gene ends were 7 bases for V and 7 bases for J; bases not matched to a gene: 12. Combining the CDR3 with reference TRBV5-1 and TRBJ1-1 gives the whole variable domain KAGVTQTPRYLIKTRGQQVTLSCSPISGHRSVSWYQQTPGQGLQFLFEYFSETQRNKGNFPGRFSGRQFSNSRSEMNVSTLELGDSALYLCASARGRGLYEAFFGQGTRLTVV.

The rearrangement links TRBV19 to TRBJ1-2; perhaps TRBD1 as D (5 bases). Trimming removed 10 bases at V and 8 bases at J, with 20 bases between. This CDR3 region has 13 residues. Germline CDR1 reads LNHDA; CDR2 reads SQIVND (reference sequence). Written as DNA, the CDR3 is TGTGCCACCTCGAACATTGGACAAGGCGGCTACACCTTC. Amino acids: CATSNIGQGGYTF. The full variable domain, completed using reference TRBV19 and TRBJ1-2, is DGGITQSPKYLFRKEGQNVTLSCEQNLNHDAMYWYRQDPGQGLRLIYYSQIVNDFQKGDIAEGYSVSREKKESFPLTVTSAQKNPTAFYLCATSNIGQGGYTFGSGTRLTVV.

This clonotype was recorded at least ten times. The chain recombines TRBV11-2 with TRBJ2-5, with 14 positions matching TRBD2. V was pared by 4 bases and J by 7 bases, with 11 bases of the junction left unmatched. The CDR3 covers 17 residues. The germline CDR1 and CDR2 sequences are SGHAT and FQNNGV. The CDR3 DNA is TGTGCCAGCAGCTCCTTCGGGACTAGCGGGAGAGGCGGGACCCAGTACTTC. Its translation is CASSSFGTSGRGGTQYF.

This chain links TRBV27 with TRBJ2-7; TRBD1 might be the D (6 bases). CDR3 length: 15 residues. Germline CDR1 MNHEY, CDR2 SMNVEV (reference sequence). V was cut by 3 bases and J by 0 bases, with 12 bases left in between. The CDR3 DNA sequence: TGTGCCAGCAGTTTCTCGAGGGGGAGCTCCTACGAGCAGTACTTC. Residues: CASSFSRGSSYEQYF.

This clonotype was seen a handful of times. The J gene is TRBJ1-4, the V gene TRBV4-3, with 8 nucleotides matching TRBD1. Trimming cost V 0 bases and J 8 bases; bases outside gene matches: 5. The CDR3 contains 15 residues. CDR1 is LGHNA and CDR2 is YSLEER in the germline V gene. CDR3 DNA: TGCGCCAGCAGCCAAGATAAGGGACAGGAGGAAAAACTGTTTTTT. Translated: CASSQDKGQEEKLFF.

Many counts were recorded for this clonotype. The chain employs TRBV7-9 and TRBJ2-5; TRBD2 matches at 8 bases. This CDR3 comprises 14 residues. The germline V gene encodes CDR1 SEHNR and CDR2 FQNEAQ (reference sequence). Trimming cost V 3 bases and J 5 bases; bases outside gene matches: 5. The CDR3 nucleotides are TGTGCCAGCAGCTTCCGACAGCGGGGGGAGACCCAGTACTTC. Translation: CASSFRQRGETQYF. Variable domain in full (rest from reference TRBV7-9 and TRBJ2-5): DTGVSQNPRHKITKRGQNVTFRCDPISEHNRLYWYRQTLGQGPEFLTYFQNEAQLEKSRLLSDRFSAERPKGSFSTLEIQRTEQGDSAMYLCASSFRQRGETQYFGPGTRLLVL.

This clonotype was recorded at least ten times. The chain uses TRBV18 and TRBJ2-7; the D is unclear. This CDR3 is built from 13 residues. Per the germline V gene, CDR1 is KGHSH and CDR2 is LQKENI. V was cut by 2 bases and J by 3 bases, with 8 bases left in between. CDR3 amino acids: CASSPVRVYEQYF. CDR3 coding DNA: TGTGCCAGCTCACCAGTACGGGTCTACGAGCAGTACTTC.

This clonotype was seen ten or more times. The chain employs TRBV7-2 and TRBJ1-3, with D unresolved. V lost 1 base to trimming and J lost 2 bases, with 6 bases between them. The CDR3 has 14 amino acids. Germline-derived CDR1 and CDR2 are SGHTA and FQGNSA. The CDR3 DNA reads as TGTGCCAGCAGCTTAGTGGGAGCTGGAAACACCATATATTTT. It codes for CASSLVGAGNTIYF.

In its sample, this clonotype was seen a few times. V is TRBV7-3 and J is TRBJ2-1; the D gene is possibly TRBD2 (6 bases). The CDR3 consists of 15 residues. V was cut by 4 bases and J by 10 bases, with 20 bases left in between. Germline CDR1 SGHTA, CDR2 FQGTGA. CDR3 protein: CASSSGPTRGGEQFF. The CDR3 DNA follows: TGTGCCAGCAGCTCCGGACCAACGCGAGGAGGGGAGCAGTTCTTC.

Notes on this clonotype: A much larger clone sits a single nucleotide away, making a read error possible. The rearrangement links TRBV5-1 to TRBJ2-1; 8 positions agree with TRBD2. There are 14 residues in the CDR3. Germline CDR1 is SGHRS and CDR2 is YFSETQ. CDR3 bases: TGCGCCAGCAGCGCAGCGGGAGACTACGATGAGCAGTTCTTC. It is translated as CASSAAGDYDEQFF.

This clonotype was recorded at least ten times. This chain uses TRBV28 with TRBJ2-1; the match to TRBD2 covers 13 bases. Germline-derived CDR1 and CDR2 are MDHEN and SYDVKM. CDR3 length equals 17 residues. V was clipped by 5 bases and J by 1 base; unmatched bases: 5. The CDR3 bases are TGTGCCAGCAGTCGCGGACTAGCGGGAGAATCCTACAATGAGCAGTTCTTC. As protein: CASSRGLAGESYNEQFF.

This clonotype was found many times. V gene TRBV11-2 combines with J gene TRBJ2-3; D perhaps matches TRBD2 (6 bases). CDR3 length equals 14 residues. Trimming took off 5 bases at V and 0 bases at J, with 9 bases between the two ends. CDR1 and CDR2 (germline): SGHAT, FQNNGV. CDR3 protein: CASSQGTSTDTQYF. The CDR3 DNA reads TGTGCCAGCAGCCAAGGGACTAGCACAGATACGCAGTATTTT. Complete variable domain (other parts from reference TRBV11-2 and TRBJ2-3): EAGVAQSPRYKIIEKRQSVAFWCNPISGHATLYWYQQILGQGPKLLIQFQNNGVVDDSQLPKDRFSAERLKGVDSTLKIQPAKLEDSAVYLCASSQGTSTDTQYFGPGTRLTVL.